This TCR beta chain was sequenced during a study of T cells after yellow fever vaccination. TCRdb independently ran MiXCR on the 5' RACE reads; one entry per CDR3 protein. The sample has about 240,000 distinct CDR3 sequences; 6.9% are singletons. Germline V gene data show CDR1 as DFQATT and CDR2 as SNEGSKA (reference sequence). V shed 5 bases and J shed 3 bases, with 16 bases lying between them. There are 14 residues in the CDR3. Many counts were recorded for this clonotype. This receptor was obtained from a young man who received the YFV17D yellow fever vaccine. Sequenced here: CD4+ T cells sorted from PBMCs, sampled 15 days after the yellow fever booster vaccination. This chain uses TRBV20-1 with TRBJ2-5; the D gene could be TRBD1 or TRBD2 (5 bases each). The DNA of the CDR3 is TGCAGTGCTCGGACAACCGAGCGGAAAGAGACCCAGTACTTC. Its protein product is CSARTTERKETQYF.